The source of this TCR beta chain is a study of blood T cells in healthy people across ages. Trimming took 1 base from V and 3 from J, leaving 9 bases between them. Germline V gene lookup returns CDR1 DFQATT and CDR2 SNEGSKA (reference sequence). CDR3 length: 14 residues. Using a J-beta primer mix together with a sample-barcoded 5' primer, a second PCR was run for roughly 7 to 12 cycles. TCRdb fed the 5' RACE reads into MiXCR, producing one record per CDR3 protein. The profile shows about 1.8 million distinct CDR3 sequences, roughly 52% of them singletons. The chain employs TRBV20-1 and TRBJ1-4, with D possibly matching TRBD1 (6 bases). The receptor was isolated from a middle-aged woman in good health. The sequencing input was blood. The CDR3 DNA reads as TGCAGTGCTAGAGGGACAGCATCTAATGAAAAACTGTTTTTT. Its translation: CSARGTASNEKLFF.